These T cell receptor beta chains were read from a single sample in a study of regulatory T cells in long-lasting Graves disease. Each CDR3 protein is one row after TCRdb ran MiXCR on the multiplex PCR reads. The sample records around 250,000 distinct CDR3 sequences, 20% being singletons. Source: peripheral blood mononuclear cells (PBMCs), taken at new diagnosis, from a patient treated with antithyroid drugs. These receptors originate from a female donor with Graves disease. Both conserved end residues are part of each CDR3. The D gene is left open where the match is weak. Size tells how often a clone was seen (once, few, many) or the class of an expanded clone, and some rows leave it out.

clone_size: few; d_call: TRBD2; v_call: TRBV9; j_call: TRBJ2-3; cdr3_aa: CASSPRTSGPTDTQYF; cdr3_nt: TGTGCCAGCAGCCCTCGGACTAGCGGACCCACAGATACGCAGTATTTT
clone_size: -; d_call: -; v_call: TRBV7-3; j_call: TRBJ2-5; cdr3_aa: CASSSSGDSETQYF; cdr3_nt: TGTGCCAGCAGCTCCTCAGGGGATTCGGAGACCCAGTACTTC
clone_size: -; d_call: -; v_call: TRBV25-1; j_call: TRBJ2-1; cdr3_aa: CASTEEGNEQFF; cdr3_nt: TGTGCCAGCACAGAGGAAGGGAATGAGCAGTTCTTC
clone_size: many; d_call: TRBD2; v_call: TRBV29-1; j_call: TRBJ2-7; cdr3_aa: CSVEDRGSGRAGRQQYF; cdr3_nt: TGCAGCGTTGAAGATCGGGGGAGCGGGAGGGCCGGAAGGCAGCAGTACTTC
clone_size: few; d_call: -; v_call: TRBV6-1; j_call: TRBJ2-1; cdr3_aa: CASSPGPEQFF; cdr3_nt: TGTGCCAGCAGCCCGGGACCTGAGCAGTTCTTC
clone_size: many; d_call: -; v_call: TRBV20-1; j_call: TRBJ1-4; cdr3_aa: CSVLTVGNEKLFF; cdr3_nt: TGCAGTGTCCTGACAGTGGGGAATGAAAAACTGTTTTTT
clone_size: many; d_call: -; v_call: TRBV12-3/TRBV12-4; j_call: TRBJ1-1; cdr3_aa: CASSRTEAFF; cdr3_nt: TGTGCCAGCAGCCGGACAGAAGCTTTCTTT
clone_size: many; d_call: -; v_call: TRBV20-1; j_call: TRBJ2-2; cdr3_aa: CSAREGVTGELFF; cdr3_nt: TGCAGTGCTAGAGAGGGGGTTACCGGGGAGCTGTTTTTT
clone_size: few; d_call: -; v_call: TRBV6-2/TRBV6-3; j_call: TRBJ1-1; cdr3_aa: CATRTANTEAFF; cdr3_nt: TGTGCCACCCGGACAGCAAACACTGAAGCTTTCTTT
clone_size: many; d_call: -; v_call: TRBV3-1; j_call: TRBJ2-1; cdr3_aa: CASSPRAGQQFF; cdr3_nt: TGTGCCAGCAGCCCAAGGGCGGGGCAGCAGTTCTTC
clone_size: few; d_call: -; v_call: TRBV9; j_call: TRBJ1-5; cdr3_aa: CASSPSGGFNQPQHF; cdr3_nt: TGTGCCAGCAGCCCGAGCGGGGGATTCAATCAGCCCCAGCATTTT
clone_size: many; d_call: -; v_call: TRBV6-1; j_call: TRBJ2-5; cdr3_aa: CASRKLSGGSRQETQYF; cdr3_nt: TGTGCCAGCCGGAAATTGAGTGGGGGGTCTAGGCAAGAGACCCAGTACTTC
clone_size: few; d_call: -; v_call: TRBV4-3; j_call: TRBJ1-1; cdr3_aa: CASSQEQGVGTEAFF; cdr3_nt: TGCGCCAGCAGCCAAGAACAGGGTGTTGGCACTGAAGCTTTCTTT
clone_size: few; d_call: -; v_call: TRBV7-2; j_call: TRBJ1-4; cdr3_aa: CASSLSRAGEKLFF; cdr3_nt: TGTGCCAGCAGCTTATCCAGGGCTGGTGAAAAACTGTTTTTT